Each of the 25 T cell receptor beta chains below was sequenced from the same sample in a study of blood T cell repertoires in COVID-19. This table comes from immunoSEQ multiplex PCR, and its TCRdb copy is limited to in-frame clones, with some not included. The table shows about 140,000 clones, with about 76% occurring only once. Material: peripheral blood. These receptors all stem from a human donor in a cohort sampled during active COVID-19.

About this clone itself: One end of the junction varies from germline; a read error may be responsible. The CDR3: CASSLTFIPRQGDDF. The CDR3 DNA is TGTGCCAGCAGCTTAACATTTATCCCTCGGCAGGGTGATGACTTC. This sequence joins TRBV7-3 and TRBJ2-5; D is possibly TRBD1 (5 bases). The CDR3 is made up of 15 amino acids. CDR1 is SGHTA, CDR2 FQGTGA, per germline.

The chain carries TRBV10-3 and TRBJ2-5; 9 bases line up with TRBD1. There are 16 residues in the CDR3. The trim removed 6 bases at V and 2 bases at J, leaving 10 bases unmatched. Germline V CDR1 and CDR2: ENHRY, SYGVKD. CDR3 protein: CAIRKQGALGQETQYF. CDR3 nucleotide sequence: TGTGCCATCAGAAAACAGGGGGCGTTGGGGCAAGAGACCCAGTACTTC.

CDR3 residues: CASSLGVGVANWGGYTF. As DNA, the CDR3 is TGTGCCAGCAGTTTAGGGGTCGGGGTCGCCAACTGGGGTGGCTACACCTTC. The chain is built from TRBV28 and TRBJ1-2; D remains ambiguous. The CDR3 loop spans 17 amino acids. V lost 2 bases, J lost 7 bases, and 23 bases lay in between. Germline V gene sequence: CDR1 MDHEN, CDR2 SYDVKM.

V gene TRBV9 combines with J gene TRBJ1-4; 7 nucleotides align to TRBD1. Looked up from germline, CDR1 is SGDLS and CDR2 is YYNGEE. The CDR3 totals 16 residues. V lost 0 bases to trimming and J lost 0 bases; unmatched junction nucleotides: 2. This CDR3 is CASSVGGTATNEKLFF. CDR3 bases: TGTGCCAGCAGCGTAGGGGGGACAGCAACTAATGAAAAACTGTTTTTT. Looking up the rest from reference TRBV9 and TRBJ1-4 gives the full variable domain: DSGVTQTPKHLITATGQRVTLRCSPRSGDLSVYWYQQSLDQGLQFLIQYYNGEERAKGNILERFSAQQFPDLHSELNLSSLELGDSALYFCASSVGGTATNEKLFFGSGTQLSVL.

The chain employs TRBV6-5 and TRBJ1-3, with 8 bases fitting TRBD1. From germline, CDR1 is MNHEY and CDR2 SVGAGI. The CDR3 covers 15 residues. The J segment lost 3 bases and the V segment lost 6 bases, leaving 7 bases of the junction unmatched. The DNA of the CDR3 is TGTGCCAGCAGCTATACAGGGGGAGGTGGAAACACCATATATTTT. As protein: CASSYTGGGGNTIYF.

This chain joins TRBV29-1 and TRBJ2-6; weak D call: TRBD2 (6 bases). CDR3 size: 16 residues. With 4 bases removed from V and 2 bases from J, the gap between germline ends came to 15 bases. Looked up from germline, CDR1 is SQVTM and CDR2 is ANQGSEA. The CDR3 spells CSVVGRGMTGANVLTF. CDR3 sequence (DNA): TGCAGCGTTGTTGGACGGGGGATGACTGGGGCCAACGTCCTGACTTTC.

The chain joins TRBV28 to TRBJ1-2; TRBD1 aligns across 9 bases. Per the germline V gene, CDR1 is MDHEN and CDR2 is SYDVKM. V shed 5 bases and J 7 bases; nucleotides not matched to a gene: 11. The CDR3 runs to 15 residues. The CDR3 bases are TGTGCCAGCAGTCCAGGACAGGGGAATTGGGGTGGCTACACCTTC. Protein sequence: CASSPGQGNWGGYTF.

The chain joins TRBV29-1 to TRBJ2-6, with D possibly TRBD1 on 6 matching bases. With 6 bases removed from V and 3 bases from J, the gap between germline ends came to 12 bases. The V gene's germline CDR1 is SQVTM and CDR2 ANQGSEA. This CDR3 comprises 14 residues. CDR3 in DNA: TGCAGCGTCAAACCAGGGGATGGGGCCAACGTCCTGACTTTC. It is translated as CSVKPGDGANVLTF.

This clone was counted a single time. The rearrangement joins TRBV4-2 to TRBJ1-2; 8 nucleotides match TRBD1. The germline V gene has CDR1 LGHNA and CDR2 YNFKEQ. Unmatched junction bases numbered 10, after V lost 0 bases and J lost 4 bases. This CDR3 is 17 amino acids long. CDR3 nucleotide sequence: TGTGCCAGCAGCCAAGAGGTTCCCGGACAGGGAGTCTATGGCTACACCTTC. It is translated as CASSQEVPGQGVYGYTF.

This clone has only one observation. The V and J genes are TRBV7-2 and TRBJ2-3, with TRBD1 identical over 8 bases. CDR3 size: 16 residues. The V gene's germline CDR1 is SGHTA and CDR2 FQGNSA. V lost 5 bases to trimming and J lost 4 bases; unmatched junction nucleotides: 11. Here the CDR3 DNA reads TGTGCCAGCAGCACGGACAGGGTTCAGATCGCAGATACGCAGTATTTT. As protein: CASSTDRVQIADTQYF.

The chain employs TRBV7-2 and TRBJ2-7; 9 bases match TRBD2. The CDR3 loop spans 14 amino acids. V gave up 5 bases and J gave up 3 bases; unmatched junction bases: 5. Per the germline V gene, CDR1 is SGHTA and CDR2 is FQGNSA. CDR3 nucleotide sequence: TGTGCCAGCAGCATAAGCGGGAGGAACTACGAGCAGTACTTC. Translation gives CASSISGRNYEQYF.

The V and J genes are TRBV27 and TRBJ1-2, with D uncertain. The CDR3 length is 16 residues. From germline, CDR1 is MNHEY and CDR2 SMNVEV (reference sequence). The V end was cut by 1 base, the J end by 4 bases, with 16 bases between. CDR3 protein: CASSLFNRTFRYGYTF. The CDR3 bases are TGTGCCAGCAGTTTATTCAACCGAACTTTCCGCTATGGCTACACCTTC.

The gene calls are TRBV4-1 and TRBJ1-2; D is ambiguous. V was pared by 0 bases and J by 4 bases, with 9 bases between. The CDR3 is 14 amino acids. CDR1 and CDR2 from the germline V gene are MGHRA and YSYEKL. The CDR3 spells CASSQDRSSYGYTF. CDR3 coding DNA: TGCGCCAGCAGCCAAGATAGGAGTTCCTATGGCTACACCTTC.

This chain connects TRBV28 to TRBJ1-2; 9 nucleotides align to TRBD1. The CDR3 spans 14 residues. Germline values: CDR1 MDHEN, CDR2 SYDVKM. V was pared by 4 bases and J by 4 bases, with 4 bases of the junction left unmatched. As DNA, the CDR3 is TGTGCCAGCAGTTCGGGACAGGGCCCCTATGGCTACACCTTC. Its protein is CASSSGQGPYGYTF.

The CDR3 DNA sequence: TGTGCCAGTACCAAAGGACAGGGGGTCGGCACCGGGGAGCTGTTTTTT. It translates to CASTKGQGVGTGELFF. The V and J genes are TRBV19 and TRBJ2-2, with 10 nucleotides matching TRBD1. The CDR3 runs to 16 residues. Trimming cost V 7 bases and J 4 bases; bases outside gene matches: 9. Germline CDR1 reads LNHDA; CDR2 reads SQIVND (reference sequence).

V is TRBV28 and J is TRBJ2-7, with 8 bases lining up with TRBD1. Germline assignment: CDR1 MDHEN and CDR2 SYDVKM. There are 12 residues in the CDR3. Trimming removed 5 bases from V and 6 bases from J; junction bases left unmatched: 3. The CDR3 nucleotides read TGTGCCAGCAGTCGGCAGGGGGCCGAGCAGTACTTC. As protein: CASSRQGAEQYF.

The CDR3, as DNA: TGTGCCAGCAGCTCCTACACCGGGGAGCTGTTTTTT. This codes for CASSSYTGELFF. The rearrangement uses TRBV28 and TRBJ2-2, with D uncertain. The ends were cut back, 6 bases at V and 3 bases at J, with 5 bases in the middle. The CDR3 totals 12 residues. Germline V gene data show CDR1 as MDHEN and CDR2 as SYDVKM.

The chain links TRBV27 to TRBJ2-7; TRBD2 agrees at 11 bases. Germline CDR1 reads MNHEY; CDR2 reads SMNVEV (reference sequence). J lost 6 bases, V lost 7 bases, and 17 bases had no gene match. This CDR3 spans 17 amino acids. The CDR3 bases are TGTGCCAGCACCTCCCGGACTAGCGGGCGCCTGGGGGGCGAGCAGTACTTC. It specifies CASTSRTSGRLGGEQYF.

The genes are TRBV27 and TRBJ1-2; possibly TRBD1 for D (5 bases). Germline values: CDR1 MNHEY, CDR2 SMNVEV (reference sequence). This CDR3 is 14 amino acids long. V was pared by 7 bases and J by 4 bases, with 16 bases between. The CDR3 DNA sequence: TGTGCCAGCAAAATCACGGGGGGTTTCTATGGCTACACCTTC. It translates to CASKITGGFYGYTF.

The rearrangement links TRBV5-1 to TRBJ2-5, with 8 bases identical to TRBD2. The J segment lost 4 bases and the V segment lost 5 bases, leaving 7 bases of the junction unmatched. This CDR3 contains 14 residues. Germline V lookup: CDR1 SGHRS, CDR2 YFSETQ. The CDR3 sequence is CASSRLAGTETQYF. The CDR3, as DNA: TGCGCCAGCAGTAGGCTAGCGGGTACAGAGACCCAGTACTTC.

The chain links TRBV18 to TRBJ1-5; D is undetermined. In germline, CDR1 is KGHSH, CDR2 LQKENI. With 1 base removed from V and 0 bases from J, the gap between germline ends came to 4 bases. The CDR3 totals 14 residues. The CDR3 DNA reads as TGTGCCAGCTCACCACAGCATAGCAATCAGCCCCAGCATTTT. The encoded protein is CASSPQHSNQPQHF.

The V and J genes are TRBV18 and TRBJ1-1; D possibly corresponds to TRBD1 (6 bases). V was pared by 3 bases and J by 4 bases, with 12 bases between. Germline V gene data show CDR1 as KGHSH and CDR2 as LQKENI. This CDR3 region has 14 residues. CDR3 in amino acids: CASSPTGMSTEAFF. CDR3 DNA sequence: TGTGCCAGCTCACCCACAGGGATGAGCACTGAAGCTTTCTTT.

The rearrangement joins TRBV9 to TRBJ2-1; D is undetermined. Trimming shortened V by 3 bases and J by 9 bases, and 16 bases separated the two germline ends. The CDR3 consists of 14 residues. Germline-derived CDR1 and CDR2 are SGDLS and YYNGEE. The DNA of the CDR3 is TGTGCCAGCAGCGAGCTATACTATCGGTCTGAGCAGTTCTTC. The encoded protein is CASSELYYRSEQFF.

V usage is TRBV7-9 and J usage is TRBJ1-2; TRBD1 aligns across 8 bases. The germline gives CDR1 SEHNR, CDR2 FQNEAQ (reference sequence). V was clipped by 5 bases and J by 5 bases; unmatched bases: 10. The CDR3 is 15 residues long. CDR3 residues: CASSTRQGLGYGYTF. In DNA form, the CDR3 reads TGTGCCAGCAGCACGCGACAGGGGCTAGGGTATGGCTACACCTTC.

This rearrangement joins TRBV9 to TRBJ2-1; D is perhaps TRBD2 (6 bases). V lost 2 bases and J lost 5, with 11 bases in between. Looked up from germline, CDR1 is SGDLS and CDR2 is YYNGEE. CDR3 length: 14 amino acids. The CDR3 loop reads CASSVPGLHNEQFF. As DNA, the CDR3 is TGTGCCAGCAGCGTTCCAGGACTACACAATGAGCAGTTCTTC.